The source of this T cell receptor (beta chain) is a study of T cells after posttransplantation cyclophosphamide. Busulfan-fludarabine conditioning, marrow transplant, and cyclophosphamide on days +3 and +4 were administered. Points from the study as a whole: TRB clonality was highly associated with recipient CMV seropositivity and reactivation.

Here immunoSEQ multiplex PCR was the method, and the copy in TCRdb shows in-frame clones only, minus some. The repertoire holds under 8,500 clones, with over 70% as singletons. Of note for this clone: Its specificity is unknown.

Here the sequenced sample was PBMCs, taken almost 1,500 days after allogeneic stem cell transplant with posttransplant cyclophosphamide. This receptor was taken from a young adult male patient who received an allogeneic stem cell transplant from a related donor, was CMV-positive, and had acute GVHD only. The graft donor may be the source of some T cells.

CDR3 bases: TGTGCCAGCAGCTTAGGGGCAGGGAGGACAGGGCAGTACTTC. This encodes CASSLGAGRTGQYF. The rearrangement uses TRBV11-2 and TRBJ2-7, with D perhaps matching TRBD1 (7 bases). Germline lookup yields CDR1 SGHAT and CDR2 FQNNGV. V shed 1 base and J shed 9 bases, with 16 bases lying between them. This CDR3 is 14 amino acids long. The full variable domain, with the rest looked up from reference TRBV11-2 and TRBJ2-7, is EAGVAQSPRYKIIEKRQSVAFWCNPISGHATLYWYQQILGQGPKLLIQFQNNGVVDDSQLPKDRFSAERLKGVDSTLKIQPAKLEDSAVYLCASSLGAGRTGQYFGPGTRLTVT.